This TCR beta chain derives from a study of post-analysis software for immune sequencing data (dated by TCRdb to 2015 to 2017). As for the study more broadly: The recorded disease courses included relapsing-remitting, secondary progressive and progressive-relapsing multiple sclerosis, and some patients had no subtype annotation. The multiple sclerosis patient repertoires were compared with 11 previously published healthy control repertoires from donors aged 6 to 25 years. A subset of samples was prepared in parallel using single-end sample barcoding, then pooled and co-amplified after Illumina adapter ligation.

Taken from cysteine to phenylalanine, the CDR3 has 16 residues. Only CDR3 DNA is held: 48 bases, read in frame from base 1. Trimming removed 3 bases from V and 0 bases from J, leaving 12 bases between the germline ends. From the germline V gene, CDR1 is MNHEY and CDR2 is SVGEGT. Study-level results and caveats: Compared with controls, multiple sclerosis patients had significantly lower normalized Chao1 diversity, a finding suggesting substantial peripheral T-cell clonal expansion. The control group was slightly older than the multiple sclerosis patient group. When samples were clustered directly using the F measure, samples prepared in the same batch co-clustered strongly, which prompted a batch-effect correction. Significantly higher frequencies in patients than in controls were found for roughly 5 TRBV segments, including TRBV5-6, TRBV5-1 and TRBV20-1.

The sample holds a few counts of this clonotype. Its antigen target is currently unknown. No clone much larger than this one lies a single base away; base qualities are absent. To demonstrate the VDJtools post-analysis software, TCR beta repertoires were profiled from the peripheral blood of about 14 young patients with multiple sclerosis. The multiple sclerosis patients were children and adolescents ranging in age from about 6 to 17 years. Receptor libraries were prepared by PCR. The instrument given in TCRdb is Illumina HiSeq 2500. To reduce PCR and sequencing biases, unique molecular identifiers were incorporated into the TCR beta cDNA libraries. About 500,000 cDNA molecules were obtained per 1 to 10 million input T cells, so each molecule approximated one T cell. Patient libraries were prepared and sequenced with the same protocol used for the earlier healthy control dataset. Samples belonging to the same batch were prepared together, multiplexed and sequenced on a shared HiSeq lane. Regarding the original processing steps: Raw barcoded reads were processed with MIGEC, discarding single-read molecular identifier groups before consensus assembly and CDR3 extraction. VDJtools was used for post-analysis of the clonotype tables, and diversity was normalized by down-sampling every dataset to the size of the smallest sample. In repertoire overlap clustering, CDR3 amino acid sequences, but not nucleotide sequences, were matched to correct batch-related cross-sample contamination. The public reads were quality trimmed at Q25 with fastp and then assembled into clones with MiXCR by TCRdb, keeping productive beta chains. Every entry covers one CDR3 protein and lists the most common genes and DNA from its rows. These V and J calls rely on TCRdb rather than the paper's analysis. Across this sample there are 700,000 to 800,000 distinct CDR3 sequences, with roughly 27% seen only once. The ten largest make up roughly 0.53% of the sample.

This TCR derives from a girl aged 10 to 17 with multiple sclerosis. The sample consisted of blood. Here the chain combines TRBV6-2 or TRBV6-3 and TRBJ2-1; TRBD1 could be the D gene, as 6 bases match. The CDR3 loop reads CASSYRTVSSYNEQFF. Here is the DNA: TGTGCCAGCAGTTATCGGACAGTCAGCTCCTACAATGAGCAGTTCTTC.